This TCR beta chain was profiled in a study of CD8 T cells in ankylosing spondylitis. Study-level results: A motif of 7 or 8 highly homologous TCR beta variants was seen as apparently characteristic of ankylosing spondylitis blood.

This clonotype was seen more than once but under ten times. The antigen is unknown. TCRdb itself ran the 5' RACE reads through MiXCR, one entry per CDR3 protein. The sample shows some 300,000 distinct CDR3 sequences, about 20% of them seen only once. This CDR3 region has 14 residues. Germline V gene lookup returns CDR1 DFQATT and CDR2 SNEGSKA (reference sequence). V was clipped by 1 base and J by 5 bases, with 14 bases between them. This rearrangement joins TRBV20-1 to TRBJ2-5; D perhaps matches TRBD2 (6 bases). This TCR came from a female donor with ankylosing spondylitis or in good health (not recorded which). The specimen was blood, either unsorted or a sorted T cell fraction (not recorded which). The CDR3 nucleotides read TGCAGTGCTAGAGGAACTCTAGCGACGGAGACCCAGTACTTC. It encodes CSARGTLATETQYF.